One sample yielded the 24 T cell receptor beta chains listed below, sequenced in a study of blood T cell repertoires in COVID-19. Method: immunoSEQ multiplex PCR; TCRdb's copy keeps in-frame clones and lacks some. The sample comprises 500,000 or so clones, 75% to 90% of which are singletons, and around 0.64% rests with the top ten. Sequences were obtained from PBMCs or T cells enriched from blood (not recorded which). The origin of the receptors is a woman younger than 35 who had recovered from COVID-19.

The rearrangement uses TRBV5-4 and TRBJ1-2, with 7 bases lining up with TRBD1. Trimming took 4 bases from V and 1 from J; bases not matched to a gene: 7. The CDR3 totals 15 residues. CDR1 and CDR2 from the germline V gene are SGHNT and YYREEE (reference sequence). The CDR3 nucleotides are TGTGCCAGCAGCCAAAGACAGGGTGGTAACTATGGCTACACCTTC. This encodes CASSQRQGGNYGYTF.

The V and J genes are TRBV12-3 or TRBV12-4 and TRBJ1-2; 7 bases map to TRBD1. The J segment lost 10 bases and the V segment lost 5 bases, leaving 10 bases of the junction unmatched. This CDR3 region has 13 residues. The CDR3 DNA reads TGTGCCAGCAGTCTCAAACCGGGACAGCTCTACACCTTC. This gives the protein CASSLKPGQLYTF.

The chain couples TRBV29-1 to TRBJ2-7, with 9 bases matching TRBD1. The CDR3 covers 14 residues. Losses at the gene ends were 8 bases for V and 2 bases for J; bases not matched to a gene: 10. Germline CDR1 is SQVTM and CDR2 is ANQGSEA. The CDR3 is CSYTGGMRPYEQYF. Here the CDR3 DNA reads TGCAGCTACACAGGGGGCATGCGACCCTACGAGCAGTACTTC.

This sequence joins TRBV7-9 and TRBJ1-4; D might be TRBD1 (5 bases). The CDR3 length is 13 residues. Trimming cost V 5 bases and J 10 bases, with 14 bases left between them. The germline gives CDR1 SEHNR, CDR2 FQNEAQ (reference sequence). The CDR3 bases are TGTGCCAGCAGCCAGACTCGGGGGGTAAAACTGTTTTTT. Protein sequence: CASSQTRGVKLFF.

The chain employs TRBV5-4 and TRBJ1-1, with TRBD1 matching 8 bases. V gave up 2 bases and J gave up 6 bases; unmatched junction bases: 6. Germline V gives CDR1 SGHNT, CDR2 YYREEE (reference sequence). The CDR3 length is 14 residues. CDR3: CASSFSGQGSEAFF. CDR3 nucleotide sequence: TGTGCCAGCAGCTTCAGCGGACAGGGCTCTGAAGCTTTCTTT.

CDR3 residues: CASSSTPGGYEQYF. CDR3 in DNA: TGTGCCAGCAGTTCGACCCCTGGCGGCTACGAGCAGTACTTC. The chain uses TRBV28 and TRBJ2-7; D unresolved. This CDR3 region has 14 residues. CDR1 is MDHEN, CDR2 SYDVKM, per germline. Trimming shortened V by 4 bases and J by 3 bases, and 13 bases separated the two germline ends.

The rearrangement links TRBV6-4 to TRBJ2-5; D may be TRBD1 (6 bases). V lost 0 bases and J lost 5, with 7 bases in between. This CDR3 is built from 13 residues. The germline V gene encodes CDR1 MRHNA and CDR2 SNTAGT. The CDR3 coding sequence is TGTGCCAGCAGTGACTCGAGGGGGGAGACCCAGTACTTC. This gives the protein CASSDSRGETQYF.

The chain carries TRBV19 and TRBJ2-1; tentatively, D is TRBD2 (6 bases). CDR1 is LNHDA and CDR2 is SQIVND in the germline V gene (reference sequence). Trimming removed 5 bases from V and 3 bases from J, with 14 bases in between. The CDR3 length is 15 residues. The CDR3 protein is CASSSRESSYNEQFF. Written as DNA, the CDR3 is TGTGCCAGTAGTTCCCGGGAGTCGAGCTACAATGAGCAGTTCTTC.

The genes are TRBV9 and TRBJ1-2; TRBD1 agrees at 9 bases. The trim removed 3 bases at V and 1 base at J, leaving 4 bases unmatched. Germline loops: CDR1 SGDLS, CDR2 YYNGEE. This CDR3 is 15 amino acids long. CDR3 coding DNA: TGTGCCAGCAGCGAGGGGACAGGGATTAACTATGGCTACACCTTC. This sequence encodes CASSEGTGINYGYTF. The full variable domain, with the rest looked up from reference TRBV9 and TRBJ1-2, is DSGVTQTPKHLITATGQRVTLRCSPRSGDLSVYWYQQSLDQGLQFLIQYYNGEERAKGNILERFSAQQFPDLHSELNLSSLELGDSALYFCASSEGTGINYGYTFGSGTRLTVV.

The chain joins TRBV20-1 to TRBJ1-1, with TRBD1 identical over 8 bases. Trimming took 3 bases from V and 0 from J; bases not matched to a gene: 9. This CDR3 region has 16 residues. The germline V gene has CDR1 DFQATT and CDR2 SNEGSKA (reference sequence). The CDR3: CSASKGLDRVNTEAFF. CDR3 nucleotides: TGCAGTGCTAGTAAGGGGCTGGACAGGGTGAACACTGAAGCTTTCTTT.

The chain employs TRBV19 and TRBJ1-2, with TRBD1 matching 9 bases. V gave up 7 bases and J gave up 5 bases; unmatched junction bases: 11. This CDR3 contains 15 residues. CDR1 LNHDA and CDR2 SQIVND come from the germline V gene (reference sequence). The CDR3 reads CASTEQLGQGYGYTF. The CDR3 DNA reads TGTGCCAGTACCGAACAACTGGGACAGGGATATGGCTACACCTTC.

In its sample, this clone was seen a few times. The chain couples TRBV20-1 to TRBJ1-5; D remains unclear. Germline V gives CDR1 DFQATT, CDR2 SNEGSKA (reference sequence). Trimming left V 3 bases short and J 1 base short, with 7 bases between. There are 13 residues in the CDR3. The CDR3 sequence: CSASSQSNQPQHF. In nucleotides, the CDR3 is TGCAGTGCTAGTTCACAGAGCAATCAGCCCCAGCATTTT.

This chain links TRBV24-1 with TRBJ2-7; 9 bases agree with TRBD1. This CDR3 is 16 amino acids long. The J segment lost 3 bases and the V segment lost 4 bases, leaving 9 bases of the junction unmatched. CDR1 is KGHDR, CDR2 SFDVKD, per germline. The CDR3 coding sequence is TGTGCCACCAGTGACCCGTCGGACAGGGGCTACTACGAGCAGTACTTC. Its translation: CATSDPSDRGYYEQYF.

The chain recombines TRBV19 with TRBJ2-7; 8 nucleotides agree with TRBD1. Unmatched junction bases numbered 12, after V lost 8 bases and J lost 6 bases. Germline V gives CDR1 LNHDA, CDR2 SQIVND (reference sequence). The CDR3 has 14 residues. The CDR3 protein is CASSKGYDRGEQYF. As DNA, the CDR3 is TGTGCCAGTTCTAAGGGCTATGACAGGGGCGAGCAGTACTTC.

The chain is built from TRBV6-5 and TRBJ1-4, with D possibly TRBD1 on 6 matching bases. In germline, CDR1 is MNHEY, CDR2 SVGAGI. The ends were cut back, 6 bases at V and 10 bases at J, with 12 bases in the middle. The CDR3 length is 12 residues. This CDR3 is CASSRTEGKLFF. CDR3 sequence (DNA): TGTGCCAGCAGCCGGACAGAGGGAAAACTGTTTTTT.

The chain recombines TRBV30 with TRBJ1-2; D not resolved. V lost 1 base, J lost 8 bases, and 8 bases lay in between. The CDR3 length is 11 residues. Germline V gives CDR1 GTSNPN, CDR2 SVGIG (reference sequence). This CDR3 reads CAWSGSRGYTF. The CDR3 nucleotides are TGTGCCTGGAGTGGCAGTCGCGGCTACACCTTC.

The chain uses TRBV19 and TRBJ1-2; 12 bases are a match to TRBD1. CDR1 is LNHDA, CDR2 SQIVND, per germline (reference sequence). The CDR3 consists of 15 residues. J gave up 4 bases and V 4 bases, and 4 bases lay outside the gene matches. The CDR3 protein is CASSTPGQGAYGYTF. The CDR3 DNA sequence: TGTGCCAGTAGTACACCGGGACAGGGGGCCTATGGCTACACCTTC.

The chain joins TRBV5-5 to TRBJ1-2, with D tentatively TRBD1 (5 bases). Germline V gene sequence: CDR1 SGHKS, CDR2 YYEKEE (reference sequence). CDR3 size: 13 residues. V lost 0 bases and J 5 bases, leaving 8 bases between the germline ends. The CDR3 sequence: CASSLEEGYGYTF. The DNA for the CDR3 is TGTGCCAGCAGCTTGGAGGAGGGGTATGGCTACACCTTC.

This chain links TRBV29-1 with TRBJ2-2; the D is unclear. There are 13 residues in the CDR3. The germline gives CDR1 SQVTM, CDR2 ANQGSEA. V was cut by 4 bases and J by 0 bases, with 6 bases left in between. The CDR3, as DNA: TGCAGCGTTGTTACTACGAACACCGGGGAGCTGTTTTTT. Its protein is CSVVTTNTGELFF.

V gene TRBV12-2 combines with J gene TRBJ1-2; the DNA was not compared with TRBD1, the D call given in the table. TRBV12-2 corresponds to a pseudogene. The CDR3 runs to 13 residues. The CDR3 DNA sequence: TGTGCAAGTCTTCGGCAGGGTAACTATGGCTACACCTTC. Its protein product is CASLRQGNYGYTF.

The genes are TRBV5-1 and TRBJ2-3, with 11 bases lining up with TRBD2. Germline V lookup: CDR1 SGHRS, CDR2 YFSETQ. This CDR3 is 13 amino acids long. V lost 7 bases, J lost 6 bases, and 4 bases stayed unmatched. CDR3 DNA sequence: TGCGCCAGCGGTAGCGGGGGGGGTGATACGCAGTATTTT. Its protein is CASGSGGGDTQYF.

The V and J genes are TRBV27 and TRBJ1-1; D ambiguous. Germline lookup yields CDR1 MNHEY and CDR2 SMNVEV (reference sequence). The CDR3 contains 15 residues. The V gene lost 5 bases and the J gene lost 0 bases, with 13 bases spanning the gap. CDR3 residues: CASSPEGLMNTEAFF. CDR3 DNA: TGTGCCAGCAGTCCAGAGGGTCTAATGAACACTGAAGCTTTCTTT.

The J gene is TRBJ2-7, the V gene TRBV6-5, with 9 bases identical to TRBD1. Germline CDR1 MNHEY, CDR2 SVGAGI. Unmatched junction bases numbered 7, after V lost 8 bases and J lost 5 bases. The CDR3 is 13 residues long. The CDR3 is CASRGQGLDEQYF. In DNA, the CDR3 is TGTGCCAGCCGGGGACAGGGTCTGGACGAGCAGTACTTC.

The chain links TRBV5-4 to TRBJ1-4, with 10 bases matching TRBD1. The CDR3 covers 18 residues. CDR1 is SGHNT, CDR2 YYREEE, per germline (reference sequence). V was clipped by 3 bases and J by 7 bases; unmatched bases: 15. This CDR3 is CASSSTGTGALLREKLFF. The CDR3 nucleotides are TGTGCCAGCAGCTCGACCGGGACAGGGGCTCTTCTTCGTGAAAAACTGTTTTTT.